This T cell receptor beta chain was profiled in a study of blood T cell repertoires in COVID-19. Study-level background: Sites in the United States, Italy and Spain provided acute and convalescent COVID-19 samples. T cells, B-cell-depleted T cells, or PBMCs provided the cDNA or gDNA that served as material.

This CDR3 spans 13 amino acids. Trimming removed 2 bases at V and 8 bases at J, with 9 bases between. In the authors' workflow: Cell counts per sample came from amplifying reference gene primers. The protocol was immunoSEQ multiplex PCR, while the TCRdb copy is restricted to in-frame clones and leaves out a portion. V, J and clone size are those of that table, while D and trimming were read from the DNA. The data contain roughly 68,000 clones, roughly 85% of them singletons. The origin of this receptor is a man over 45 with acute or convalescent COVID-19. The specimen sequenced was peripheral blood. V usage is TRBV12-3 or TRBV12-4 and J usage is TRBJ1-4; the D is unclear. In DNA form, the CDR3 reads TGTGCCAGCAGTTTAAACTCTAGGGAAAAACTGTTTTTT. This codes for CASSLNSREKLFF.